This entry features one T cell receptor (beta chain) sequence. What it recognizes is unknown. With 6 bases removed from V and 5 bases from J, the gap between germline ends came to 13 bases. This CDR3 contains 13 residues. Germline V gives CDR1 MDHEN, CDR2 SYDVKM. This specimen belongs to a study of T cells in localized non-small cell lung cancer. General study results and limits: Uninvolved adjacent lung showed peak T cell clonality, exceeding tumor. Longer overall survival was seen with higher T cell density measured in blood.

Assay: immunoSEQ multiplex PCR; the TCRdb copy retains only in-frame clones and omits some. The repertoire holds roughly 1,500 clones, with roughly a quarter as singletons. This receptor was identified in a male donor older than 55 with stage I lung adenocarcinoma. The chain combines TRBV28 with TRBJ1-1; D is unresolved. Specimen: normal lung tissue next to the tumor, collected before any cancer treatment. The CDR3 sequence is CASRVDKETEAFF. CDR3 sequence (DNA): TGTGCCAGCAGAGTCGATAAGGAGACTGAAGCTTTCTTT.